This T cell receptor beta chain derives from a study of T cells expressing NK-cell markers (dated by TCRdb to the early 2020s). In terms of the full investigation: Three sorted T-cell subsets (CD3+CD56+NKG2C+, CD3+CD56+NKG2C- and CD3+CD56-NKG2C+) from several donors had their TCR beta-chain repertoires profiled. The eight sequenced donors were randomly selected healthy volunteers, three men and five women. Sequencing of the libraries produced 2 x 150 bp reads on Illumina HiSeq 2000/2500, MiSeq or NextSeq. Seven of the eight sequenced donors were HCMV-seropositive and one was HCMV-seronegative.

Sequencing took place on an Illumina HiSeq 2000. The TCR beta cDNA libraries were made using 5'RACE template switching, a step that added both a universal primer site and unique molecular identifiers. cDNA synthesis was primed from the TCR beta constant segment, followed by two successive PCR amplification steps. In the paper's pipeline: MIGEC handled demultiplexing of the reads and grouping by UMI, while MiTCR was used to assemble and quantify clonotypes. To remove erroneous sequences, TCR cDNA sequences were retained only when supported by two or more reads. The tcR package was used for downstream repertoire analysis, and clonotypes were matched between fractions using CDR3 nucleotide sequence together with V segment. VDJmatch was used to annotate antigen specificity against VDJdb, with one amino acid substitution allowed in CDR3. Reprocessed by TCRdb, the reads give a single entry per CDR3 protein sequence, without DNA. TCRdb's processing, not the authors' own work, is the source of the V and J calls. The table for this sample records 400,000 to 500,000 distinct CDR3 sequences. Less than 7.5% of the sample is in the top ten clones.

Overall study outcomes, separate from this receptor: Those dominant clonotypes were again the most abundant among CD3+CD56-NKG2C+ cells in four donors, at roughly 25-65%. Whether the expanded NKG2C-expressing T cell clones were specific for HCMV antigens remained unclear. For six donors, the dominant CD3+CD56+NKG2C+ clonotypes were among the top 10 CD8+ clonotypes and accounted for about 1.0-8% of CD8+ T cells.

Of note for this clonotype: Its antigen remains undetermined.

HCMV serostatus was determined by detecting HCMV-specific IgG in serum with a commercial ELISA kit. Peripheral blood mononuclear cells were isolated from blood by Ficoll density gradient centrifugation. The germline V gene provides CDR1 SGHTA and CDR2 FQGNSA. From its cysteine to its phenylalanine, the CDR3 spans 15 amino acids. Nucleotide data are not available. The chain is made from TRBV7-2 and TRBJ2-5. The specimen was blood T cells: a sorted CD56 or NKG2C T cell subset, CD4+ or CD8+ T cells, or bulk PBMC T cells (not recorded which). This sequence was found in a woman aged 18 to 75 in good health. This receptor has the CDR3 CASSLARGFQETQYF.